This T cell receptor beta chain is drawn from a study of regulatory T cells in long-lasting Graves disease. The TCR beta library used iRepertoire HTBI primers with Arm-PCR amplification of CDR3. Via MiXCR, TCRdb re-called the multiplex PCR reads, giving one row per CDR3 protein. In the table there are 420,000 or so distinct CDR3 sequences, about a sixth of which are singletons. The time point is: newly diagnosed GD, antithyroid drugs for less than 3 months. Making the TCR library involved RNA that had been extracted from PBMCs. This clonotype was picked up many times. V shed 4 bases and J shed 1 base, with 17 bases lying between them. Germline V gives CDR1 MNHEY, CDR2 SMNVEV (reference sequence). This CDR3 spans 17 amino acids. The same data also went into a second study, on T cells in Graves' hyperthyroidism and ophthalmopathy. This second report adds: Prediction of ophthalmopathy progression came a median around 7.1 months pre-onset.

V is TRBV27 and J is TRBJ1-5; perhaps TRBD1 as D (6 bases). The TCR comes from a woman aged 18-30 years with Graves disease. This specimen was peripheral blood mononuclear cells (PBMCs), taken at new diagnosis, from a patient treated with antithyroid drugs. This CDR3 is CASSSGGRIRSNQPQHF. The CDR3 nucleotides are TGTGCCAGCAGTTCCGGGGGGCGAATTAGAAGCAATCAGCCCCAGCATTTT.